These 8 T cell receptor beta chains originate from one sample sequenced in a study of PD-1 blockade in classical Hodgkin lymphoma. Produced via immunoSEQ multiplex PCR; TCRdb's table is partial and in-frame only. Of approximately 160,000 clones in the sample, approximately 81% were seen once. Patients all relapsed after autologous stem cell transplantation, and there was variation in brentuximab vedotin exposure. The starting material was peripheral blood mononuclear cells (PBMCs), obtained before the second cycle of nivolumab. All receptors come from a human donor with classical Hodgkin lymphoma.

This chain uses TRBV6-6 with TRBJ1-4; no clear D. V shed 0 bases and J shed 0 bases, with 8 bases lying between them. CDR3 size: 16 residues. Germline V gene sequence: CDR1 MNHNY, CDR2 SVGAGI (reference sequence). The CDR3 nucleotides are TGTGCCAGCAGTTACTCGGTCAGACCAACTAATGAAAAACTGTTTTTT. Encoded protein: CASSYSVRPTNEKLFF.

The J gene is TRBJ2-1, the V gene TRBV9; D is unresolved. Germline CDR1 and CDR2: SGDLS and YYNGEE. The CDR3 is made up of 11 amino acids. Trimming took 0 bases from V and 9 from J, leaving 4 bases between them. As DNA, the CDR3 is TGTGCCAGCAGCGTAGCTTCTGAGCAGTTCTTC. Its translation: CASSVASEQFF. Full variable domain (remainder filled in from reference TRBV9 and TRBJ2-1): DSGVTQTPKHLITATGQRVTLRCSPRSGDLSVYWYQQSLDQGLQFLIQYYNGEERAKGNILERFSAQQFPDLHSELNLSSLELGDSALYFCASSVASEQFFGPGTRLTVL.

The chain couples TRBV5-1 to TRBJ1-2; 9 nucleotides agree with TRBD1. This CDR3 spans 14 amino acids. Germline V gene sequence: CDR1 SGHRS, CDR2 YFSETQ. Trimming at V came to 0 bases and at J to 6 bases, leaving 3 bases not matched to a gene. The CDR3 DNA reads TGCGCCAGCAGCTTGGACAGGGGGCAAGATGGCTACACCTTC. Its protein is CASSLDRGQDGYTF.

The chain links TRBV27 to TRBJ2-7; 13 bases agree with TRBD2. Per germline, CDR1 MNHEY and CDR2 SMNVEV (reference sequence). The CDR3 runs to 14 residues. V was clipped by 5 bases and J by 9 bases; unmatched bases: 7. CDR3 protein: CASSPRTSGSGQYF. CDR3 sequence (DNA): TGTGCCAGCAGTCCCCGGACTAGCGGGAGCGGGCAGTACTTC.

The chain carries TRBV18 and TRBJ1-1; TRBD1 might be the D (6 bases). The V end was cut by 3 bases, the J end by 0 bases, with 11 bases between. Germline-derived CDR1 and CDR2 are KGHSH and LQKENI. The CDR3 runs 15 residues. CDR3 loop: CASSPTRTVNTEAFF. CDR3 sequence (DNA): TGTGCCAGCTCACCTACTAGGACAGTGAACACTGAAGCTTTCTTT.

The gene calls are TRBV27 and TRBJ2-1, with D uncertain. V dropped 1 base and J dropped 7 bases, with 20 bases sitting between them. The germline gives CDR1 MNHEY, CDR2 SMNVEV (reference sequence). The CDR3 runs 17 residues. The chain's CDR3 is CASSLLPIGGYGNEQFF. DNA for the CDR3: TGTGCCAGCAGTTTATTACCCATAGGTGGGTATGGGAATGAGCAGTTCTTC.

The chain carries TRBV9 and TRBJ2-3; D unresolved. The CDR3 is made up of 14 amino acids. V was shortened by 6 bases and J by 3 bases, with 14 bases between the two germline ends. The germline V gene has CDR1 SGDLS and CDR2 YYNGEE. DNA for the CDR3: TGTGCCAGCACGGTTGTAGATCTGACAGATACGCAGTATTTT. Translating it yields CASTVVDLTDTQYF.

J is TRBJ1-5 and V is TRBV5-1, with 11 bases lining up with TRBD1. Germline assignment: CDR1 SGHRS and CDR2 YFSETQ. The CDR3 totals 17 residues. The J segment lost 3 bases and the V segment lost 4 bases, leaving 9 bases of the junction unmatched. In DNA, the CDR3 is TGCGCCAGCAGCCCGGGGGACAGGGGGGCGGTCAATCAGCCCCAGCATTTT. It is translated as CASSPGDRGAVNQPQHF.